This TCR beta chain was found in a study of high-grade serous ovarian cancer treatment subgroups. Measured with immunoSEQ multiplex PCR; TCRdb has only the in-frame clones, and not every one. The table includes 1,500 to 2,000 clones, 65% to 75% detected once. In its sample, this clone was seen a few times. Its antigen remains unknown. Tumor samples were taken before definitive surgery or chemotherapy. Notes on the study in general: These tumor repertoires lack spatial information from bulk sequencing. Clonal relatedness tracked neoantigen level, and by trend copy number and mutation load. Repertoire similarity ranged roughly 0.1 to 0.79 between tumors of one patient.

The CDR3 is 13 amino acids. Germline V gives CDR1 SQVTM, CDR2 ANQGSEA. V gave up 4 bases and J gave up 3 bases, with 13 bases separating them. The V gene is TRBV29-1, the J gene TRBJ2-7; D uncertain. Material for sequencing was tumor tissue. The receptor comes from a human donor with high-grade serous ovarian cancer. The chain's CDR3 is CSVGRPASYEQYF. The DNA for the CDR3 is TGCAGCGTTGGTCGGCCCGCCAGCTACGAGCAGTACTTC.